This T cell receptor beta chain was obtained from a study of T cell responses to AZD1222 COVID-19 vaccine. Looking at the study overall: Second-dose timings of about 4 or about 12 weeks were pooled. Study results and caveats: A mostly white British donor set with more females was recruited, and clonal diversity was possibly underestimated. Epitopes outside B.1.351 and B.1.1.7 mutated regions reportedly drew nearly half of spike TCRs. The CD4 TCRs associated with vaccination extended across spike and predominated at 160-218 and 743-854.

Assay: immunoSEQ multiplex PCR; the TCRdb copy retains only in-frame clones and omits some. The sample includes 110,000 to 150,000 clones, about 91% of them seen just once. Concerning this clone: Antigen specificity is unknown.

Germline assignment: CDR1 SGHAT and CDR2 FQNNGV. V was pared by 1 base and J by 4 bases, with 2 bases between. The CDR3 loop spans 12 amino acids. This clonotype was obtained from an adult in good health. V usage is TRBV11-2 and J usage is TRBJ2-1, with no clear D. Sequences were derived from peripheral blood, sampled on day 0 of AZD1222 vaccination. CDR3 nucleotides: TGTGCCAGCAGCTTAGGGTACAATGAGCAGTTCTTC. It codes for CASSLGYNEQFF.